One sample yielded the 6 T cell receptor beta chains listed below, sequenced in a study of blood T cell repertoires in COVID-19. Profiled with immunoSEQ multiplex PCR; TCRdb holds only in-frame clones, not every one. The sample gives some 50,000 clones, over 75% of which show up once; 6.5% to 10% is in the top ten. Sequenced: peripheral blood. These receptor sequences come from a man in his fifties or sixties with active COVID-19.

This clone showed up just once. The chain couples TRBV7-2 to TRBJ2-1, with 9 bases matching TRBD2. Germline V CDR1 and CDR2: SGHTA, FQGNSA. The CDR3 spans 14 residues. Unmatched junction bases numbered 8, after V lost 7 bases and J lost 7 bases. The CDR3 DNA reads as TGTGCCAGCACCGCGGGGGGGCCCCGAAATGAGCAGTTCTTC. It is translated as CASTAGGPRNEQFF. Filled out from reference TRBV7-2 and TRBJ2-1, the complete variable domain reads GAGVSQSPSNKVTEKGKDVELRCDPISGHTALYWYRQSLGQGLEFLIYFQGNSAPDKSGLPSDRFSAERTGGSVSTLTIQRTQQEDSAVYLCASTAGGPRNEQFFGPGTRLTVL.

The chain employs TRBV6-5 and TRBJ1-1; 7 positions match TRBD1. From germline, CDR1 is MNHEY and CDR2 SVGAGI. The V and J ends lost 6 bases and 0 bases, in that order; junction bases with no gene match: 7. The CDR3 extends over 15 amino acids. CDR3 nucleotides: TGTGCCAGCAGAGGAGACAGGGAGGTGAACACTGAAGCTTTCTTT. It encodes CASRGDREVNTEAFF.

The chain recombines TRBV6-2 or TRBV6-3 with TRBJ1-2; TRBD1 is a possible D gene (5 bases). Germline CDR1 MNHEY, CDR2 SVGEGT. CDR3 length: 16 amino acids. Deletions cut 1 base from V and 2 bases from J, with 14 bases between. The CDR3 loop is CASSYFRTGGNYGYTF. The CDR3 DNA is TGTGCCAGCAGTTACTTTCGGACCGGGGGAAACTATGGCTACACCTTC.

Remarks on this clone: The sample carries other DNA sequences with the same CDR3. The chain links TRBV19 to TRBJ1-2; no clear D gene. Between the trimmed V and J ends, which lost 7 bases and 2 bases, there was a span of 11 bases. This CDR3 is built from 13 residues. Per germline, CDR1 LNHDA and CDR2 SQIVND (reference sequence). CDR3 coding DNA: TGTGCCAGTACGACTCAAGTCAACTATGGCTACACCTTC. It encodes CASTTQVNYGYTF.

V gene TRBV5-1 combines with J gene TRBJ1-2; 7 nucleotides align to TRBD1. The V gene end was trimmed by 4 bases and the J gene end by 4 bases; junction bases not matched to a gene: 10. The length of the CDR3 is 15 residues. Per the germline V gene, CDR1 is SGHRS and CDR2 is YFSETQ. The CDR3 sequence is CASSASQGGGYGYTF. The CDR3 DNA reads TGCGCCAGCAGCGCATCACAAGGGGGCGGCTATGGCTACACCTTC.

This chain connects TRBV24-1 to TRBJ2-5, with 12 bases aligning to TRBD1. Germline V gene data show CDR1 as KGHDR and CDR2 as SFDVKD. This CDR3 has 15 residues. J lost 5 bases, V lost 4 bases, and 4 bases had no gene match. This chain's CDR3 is CATSEGQGARETQYF. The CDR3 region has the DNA TGTGCCACCAGTGAGGGACAGGGGGCCAGGGAGACCCAGTACTTC.